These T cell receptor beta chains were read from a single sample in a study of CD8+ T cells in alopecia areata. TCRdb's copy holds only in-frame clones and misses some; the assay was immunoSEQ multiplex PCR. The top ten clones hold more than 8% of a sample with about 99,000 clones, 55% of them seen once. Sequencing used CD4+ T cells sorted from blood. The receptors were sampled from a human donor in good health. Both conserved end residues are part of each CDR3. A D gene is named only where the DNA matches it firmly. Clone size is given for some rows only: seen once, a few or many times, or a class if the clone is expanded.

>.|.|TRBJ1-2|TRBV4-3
CASSQEPYRGGGYTF
TGCGCCAGCAGCCAAGAACCTTATAGGGGAGGGGGCTACACCTTC
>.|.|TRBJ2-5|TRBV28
CASSLPKRTQYF
TGTGCCAGCAGTTTACCGAAAAGGACCCAGTACTTC
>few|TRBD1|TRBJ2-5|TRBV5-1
CASSLMTGGQETQYF
TGCGCCAGCAGCTTGATGACAGGGGGTCAAGAGACCCAGTACTTC
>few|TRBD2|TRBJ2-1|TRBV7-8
CASSSPVGGARSNEQFF
TGTGCCAGCAGCTCCCCGGTCGGGGGGGCCCGTTCGAATGAGCAGTTCTTC
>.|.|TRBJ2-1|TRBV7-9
CASSLNQNNEQFF
TGTGCCAGCAGCTTAAACCAGAACAATGAGCAGTTCTTC
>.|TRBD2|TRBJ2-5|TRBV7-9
CASSSSATSGGATQYF
TGTGCCAGCAGTTCAAGCGCGACTAGCGGGGGGGCGACCCAGTACTTC
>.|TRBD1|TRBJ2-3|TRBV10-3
CAIEGAGTDTQYF
TGTGCCATCGAGGGGGCGGGCACAGATACGCAGTATTTT
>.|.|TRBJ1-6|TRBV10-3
CAISESGTGRSPLHF
TGTGCCATCAGTGAGTCTGGTACAGGGCGATCACCCCTCCACTTT
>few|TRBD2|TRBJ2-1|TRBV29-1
CSVGLAASSSYNEQFF
TGCAGCGTTGGACTAGCGGCTTCCAGCTCCTACAATGAGCAGTTCTTC
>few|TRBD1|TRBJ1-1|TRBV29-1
CSVYRDSKRSVF
TGCAGCGTTTACCGGGACAGCAAACGAAGCGTCTTT
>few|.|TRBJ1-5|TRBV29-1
CSVQGFNQPQHF
TGCAGCGTACAGGGCTTCAATCAGCCCCAGCATTTT